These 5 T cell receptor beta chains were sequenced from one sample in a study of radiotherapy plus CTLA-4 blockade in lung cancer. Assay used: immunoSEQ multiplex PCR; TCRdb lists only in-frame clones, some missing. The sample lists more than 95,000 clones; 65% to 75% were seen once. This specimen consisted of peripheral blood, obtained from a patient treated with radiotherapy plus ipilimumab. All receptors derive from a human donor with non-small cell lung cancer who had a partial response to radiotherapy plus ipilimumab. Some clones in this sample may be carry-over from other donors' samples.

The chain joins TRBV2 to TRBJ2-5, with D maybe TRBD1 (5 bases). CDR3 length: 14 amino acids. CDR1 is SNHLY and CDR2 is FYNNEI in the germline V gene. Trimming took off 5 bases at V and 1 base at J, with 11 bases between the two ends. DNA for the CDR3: TGTGCCAGCAGTTTTACAGGATTCCAAGAGACCCAGTACTTC. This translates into CASSFTGFQETQYF.

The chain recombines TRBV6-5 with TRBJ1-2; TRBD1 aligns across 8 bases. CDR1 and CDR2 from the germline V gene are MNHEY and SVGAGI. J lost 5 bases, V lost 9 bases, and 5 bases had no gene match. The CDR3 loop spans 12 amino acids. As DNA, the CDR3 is TGTGCCAGTGGACAGGGAACGTATGGCTACACCTTC. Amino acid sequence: CASGQGTYGYTF.

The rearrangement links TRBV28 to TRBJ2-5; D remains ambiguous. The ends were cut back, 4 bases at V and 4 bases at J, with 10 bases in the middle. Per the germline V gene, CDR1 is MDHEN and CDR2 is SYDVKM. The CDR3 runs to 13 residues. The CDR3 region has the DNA TGTGCCAGCAGTTCGGTACAGAGAGAGACCCAGTACTTC. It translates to CASSSVQRETQYF.

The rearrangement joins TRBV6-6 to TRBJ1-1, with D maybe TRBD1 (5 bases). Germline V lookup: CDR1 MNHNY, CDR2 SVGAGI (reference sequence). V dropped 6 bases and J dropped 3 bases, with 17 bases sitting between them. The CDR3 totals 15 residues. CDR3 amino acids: CASSHSAQGDTEAFF. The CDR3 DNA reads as TGTGCCAGCAGCCACTCGGCGCAGGGTGACACTGAAGCTTTCTTT.

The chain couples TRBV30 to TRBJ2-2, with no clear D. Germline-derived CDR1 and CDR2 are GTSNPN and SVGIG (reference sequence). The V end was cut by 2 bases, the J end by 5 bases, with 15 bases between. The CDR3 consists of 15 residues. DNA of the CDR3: TGTGCCTGGAGTAAAACTCGAGTGTCGACCGGGGAGCTGTTTTTT. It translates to CAWSKTRVSTGELFF.